This T cell receptor (beta chain) is drawn from a study of blood T cell repertoires in COVID-19 (TCRdb year 2020). Study-wide context: The collaborator samples originated in the United States, Italy and Spain and spanned the acute and convalescent phases of COVID-19. Deeply sampled blood TCRbeta repertoires from subjects exposed to, actively infected with, or recovered from COVID-19 were included in the dataset. Nearly every sample came with metadata listing a de-identified subject ID, COVID-19 status, age in years and sex. The prospective study material was composed of cDNA or gDNA derived from T cells, B-cell-depleted T cells, or PBMCs. The samples were drawn from two sources: the first 160 participants of the ongoing ImmuneRACE study, and 1,000 to 1,500 subjects contributed by 6 global collaborators. Where available, HLA class I and class II types were obtained from metadata supplied by the sample provider rather than from assay-based typing. The repertoires were released in a freely available public database intended as a resource for research on the immune response to SARS-CoV-2. What the study reported, not specific to this receptor: Clinical and demographic metadata were provided uncurated, with the amount varying by source and participant.

With regard to this clone: Its antigen remains unidentified. Base-call qualities are not available, and no considerably larger clone is one nucleotide away.

The immunoSEQ Assay, a bias-controlled multiplex PCR, was used to amplify TCRbeta CDR3 regions from genomic DNA. The authors' analysis ran thus. Within the assay, amplification of reference gene primers was used to estimate how many nucleated cells each sample contained. Sequence reads were collapsed and filtered to measure the absolute abundance of every unique TCRbeta CDR3 rearrangement. For each sample, productive Simpson clonality was calculated by taking the square root of Simpson's diversity index across productive rearrangements. In its TCRdb copy, this immuneACCESS table keeps in-frame sequences only and misses some clones. Where compared with another copy, unresolved V genes explain less than half of these, and the others have no known cause. V and J calls and clone size come straight from that table; D and trimming were deduced from the DNA. Across this sample there are hundreds of thousands of clones, with roughly 86% seen only once. 1.3% of the sample goes to the ten largest clones.

Each collaborating institution followed its own protocols to collect whole blood in K2EDTA tubes. For TCRbeta analysis, collaborator samples were shipped as frozen whole blood, as isolated PBMCs, or as DNA extracted from either sample type. The CDR3 has 14 amino acids, counting the end cysteine and phenylalanine. Only the CDR3 part of the read is kept: 42 bases, read in frame from the first base. Via the germline V gene, CDR1 is MNHEY and CDR2 SVGAGI. The germline V and J ends show losses of 7 bases and 1 base respectively, and no gene match explains 5 bases of the junction. Material for sequencing was peripheral blood. Here the chain combines TRBV6-5 and TRBJ1-1, with TRBD1 matching 8 junction bases. The TCR comes from a man between 65 and 85 years old with acute or convalescent COVID-19. The base sequence is TGTGCCAGCAAAAGGACAGGGACGAACACTGAAGCTTTCTTT. It specifies CASKRTGTNTEAFF.